This T cell receptor (beta chain) was captured by sequencing in a study of Ad26.COV2.S vaccination and SARS-CoV-2 variants. Study-wide results and caveats: Reports say spike-specific CD8+ and CD4+ T cell responses covered substantial breadth after vaccination. Placebo recipients trailed vaccine recipients in spike-specific TCR breadth. Vaccine recipients and placebo recipients showed similar non-spike TCR breadth.

TCRdb's copy holds only in-frame clones and misses some; the assay was immunoSEQ multiplex PCR. This sample has 120,000 to 150,000 clones, with about nine tenths found just once. Worth noting for this clone: Its antigen is not known.

The sample consisted of peripheral blood, taken after recovery from COVID-19. The receptor's source is a human donor who had recovered from COVID-19.

CDR3 coding DNA: TGCAGCGTTGGGGCGTCCTATGGCTACACCTTC. It encodes CSVGASYGYTF. The chain recombines TRBV29-1 with TRBJ1-2; unclear D gene. The CDR3 runs to 11 residues. Trimming removed 4 bases from V and 4 bases from J, with 7 bases in between. CDR1 and CDR2 from the germline V gene are SQVTM and ANQGSEA. The entire variable domain, with the rest obtained from reference TRBV29-1 and TRBJ1-2, is as follows: SAVISQKPSRDICQRGTSLTIQCQVDSQVTMMFWYRQQPGQSLTLIATANQGSEATYESGFVIDKFPISRPNLTFSTLTVSNMSPEDSSIYLCSVGASYGYTFGSGTRLTVV.